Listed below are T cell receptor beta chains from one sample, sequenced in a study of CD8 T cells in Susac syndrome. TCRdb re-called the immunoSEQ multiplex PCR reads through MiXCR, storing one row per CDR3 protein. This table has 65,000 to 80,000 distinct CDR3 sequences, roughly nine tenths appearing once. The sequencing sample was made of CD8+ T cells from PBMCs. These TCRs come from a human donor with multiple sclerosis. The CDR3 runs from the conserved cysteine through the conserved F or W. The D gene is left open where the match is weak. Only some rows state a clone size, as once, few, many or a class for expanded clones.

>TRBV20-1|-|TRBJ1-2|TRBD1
TGCAGTGCTAGAAAGACGACAGGGGGGGGGATCTATGGCTACACCTTC
CSARKTTGGGIYGYTF
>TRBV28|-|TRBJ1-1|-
TGTGCCAGCAGTTTGCAGTATCTGAACACTGAAGCTTTCTTT
CASSLQYLNTEAFF
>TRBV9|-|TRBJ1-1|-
TGTGCCAGCAGCTTCTCGGCTCTGAACACTGAAGTTTTCTTT
CASSFSALNTEVFF
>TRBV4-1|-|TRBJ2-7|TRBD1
TGCGCCAGCAGCCAAGACCCAGGGGGCATTACCTACGAGCAGTACTTC
CASSQDPGGITYEQYF
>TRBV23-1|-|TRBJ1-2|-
TGCGCCAGCAGTCAATTTGAATCGAAGGGCTACACCTTC
CASSQFESKGYTF
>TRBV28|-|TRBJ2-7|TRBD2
TGTGCCAGCAGGGACCTAGCGGGAGCCGGCGAGCAGTACTTC
CASRDLAGAGEQYF
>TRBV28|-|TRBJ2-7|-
TGTGCCAGCAGTTTCGAGGGGATAGGCTACGAGCAGTACTTC
CASSFEGIGYEQYF
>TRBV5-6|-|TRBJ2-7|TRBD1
TGTGCCAGCAGTTCACCCGGGACAGGGGGGACCTACGAGCAGTACTTC
CASSSPGTGGTYEQYF
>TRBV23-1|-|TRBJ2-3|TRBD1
TGCGCCAGCAGGCATGGACAGGGGCGCACAGATACGCAGTATTTT
CASRHGQGRTDTQYF
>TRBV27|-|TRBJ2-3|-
TGTGCCAGCAGTCAAGGCCCCAGTGATACGCAGTATTTT
CASSQGPSDTQYF
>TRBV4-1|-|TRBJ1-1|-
TGCGCCAGCAGCCCCGAGGCCGGACGGAACACTGAAGCTTTCTTT
CASSPEAGRNTEAFF
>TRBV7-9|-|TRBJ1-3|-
TGTGCCAGCGGGACAAGCTCTGGAAACACCATATATTTT
CASGTSSGNTIYF
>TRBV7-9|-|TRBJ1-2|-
TGTGCCAGCAGCTTAATCCAGGGAGTAGACTATGGCTACACCTTC
CASSLIQGVDYGYTF
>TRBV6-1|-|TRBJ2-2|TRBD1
TGTGCCAGCTATAACGGGACAGGGGTGGTGACCGGGGAGCTGTTTTTT
CASYNGTGVVTGELFF
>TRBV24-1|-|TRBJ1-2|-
TGTGCCACCAGTGATGGGGCGGATGGCTACACCTTC
CATSDGADGYTF
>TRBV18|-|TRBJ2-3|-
TGTGCCAGCTCACCAGGGACGGTTAGCACAGATACGCAGTATTTT
CASSPGTVSTDTQYF
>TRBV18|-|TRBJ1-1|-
TGTGCCAGCTCACCGGGGGGTACCTATACAAACACTGAAGCTTTCTTT
CASSPGGTYTNTEAFF
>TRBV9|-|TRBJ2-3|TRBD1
TGTGCCAGCAGCGCACAGGGGGAAGATACGCAGTATTTT
CASSAQGEDTQYF
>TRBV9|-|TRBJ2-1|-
TGTGCCAGCAGCGTAGAAGGCCTGGGGGATGAGCAGTTCTTC
CASSVEGLGDEQFF
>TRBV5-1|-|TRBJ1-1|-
TGCGCCAGCAGCTTGGGGCAGGGGCCTAAAACTGAAGCTTTCTTT
CASSLGQGPKTEAFF
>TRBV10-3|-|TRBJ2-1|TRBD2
TGTGCCATCAGTGATATCCCGGTGGTCGCACTAGCGGGAGACAATGAGCAGTTCTTC
CAISDIPVVALAGDNEQFF
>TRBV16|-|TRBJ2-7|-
TGTGCCAGCAGCCCCAAAGCGGAAACCTACGAGCAGTACTTC
CASSPKAETYEQYF
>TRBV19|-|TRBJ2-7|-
TGTGCCAGTAGTATAGATGCGGGACGGACCTCCTACGAGCAGTACTTC
CASSIDAGRTSYEQYF
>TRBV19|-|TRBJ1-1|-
TGTGCCAGTAGTATTACTGTCCCCAACACTGAAGCTTTCTTT
CASSITVPNTEAFF
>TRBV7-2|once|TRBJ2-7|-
TGTGCCAGCAGCTTAGGATCTCCAGGGGAATACGAGCAGTACTTC
CASSLGSPGEYEQYF
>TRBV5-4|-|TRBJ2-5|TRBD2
TGTGCCAGCAGCTCCCAGGGACTAGGAAAAGAGACCCAGTACTTC
CASSSQGLGKETQYF
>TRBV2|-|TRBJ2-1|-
TGTGCCAGCAGTTACTCATTAGCGAGCTCCTACAATGAGCAGTTCTTC
CASSYSLASSYNEQFF
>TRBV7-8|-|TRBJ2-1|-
TGTGCCAGCAGCCCAAAGCCGGGGAGCTCCTACAATGAGCAGTTCTTC
CASSPKPGSSYNEQFF
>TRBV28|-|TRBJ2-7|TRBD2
TGTGCCAGCAGTTCCCGTAAGCGGGGGTTCTACGAGCAGTACTTC
CASSSRKRGFYEQYF
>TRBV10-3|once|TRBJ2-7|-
TGTGCCATCATGGAGCCCTCGGGACATAAATCCCGGAACGAGCAGTACTTC
CAIMEPSGHKSRNEQYF
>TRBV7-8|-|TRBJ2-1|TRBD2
TGTGCCAGCAGTTCTACTAGCGGGGTGGAGCAGTTCTTC
CASSSTSGVEQFF
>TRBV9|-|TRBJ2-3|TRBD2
TGTGCCAGCAGCGCAGCGGGGGGCGGCACAGATACGCAGTATTTT
CASSAAGGGTDTQYF
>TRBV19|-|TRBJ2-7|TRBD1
TGTGCCAGTAGCACGACTGGGACAGGGGTAAGCGAGCAGTACTTC
CASSTTGTGVSEQYF
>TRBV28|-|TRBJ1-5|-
TGTGCCAGCACCCAAGCCCTGGGGTATAGCAATCAGCCCCAGCATTTT
CASTQALGYSNQPQHF
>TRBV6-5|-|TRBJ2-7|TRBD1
TGTGCCAGCAGACGGGACAGGGCTTACGAGCAGTACTTC
CASRRDRAYEQYF
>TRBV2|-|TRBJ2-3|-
TGTGCCAGCAGTGACCCCGAAAGGGCGGGAAGCACAGATACGCAGTATTTT
CASSDPERAGSTDTQYF